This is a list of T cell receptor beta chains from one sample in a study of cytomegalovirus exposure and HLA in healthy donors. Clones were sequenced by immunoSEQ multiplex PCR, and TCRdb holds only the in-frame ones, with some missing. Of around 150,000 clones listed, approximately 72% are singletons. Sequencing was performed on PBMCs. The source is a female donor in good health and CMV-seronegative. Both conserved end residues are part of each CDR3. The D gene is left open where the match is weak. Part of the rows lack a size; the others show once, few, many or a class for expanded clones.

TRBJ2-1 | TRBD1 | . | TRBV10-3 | CATAPGTGVNEQFF | TGTGCCACCGCGCCCGGGACAGGCGTCAATGAGCAGTTCTTC
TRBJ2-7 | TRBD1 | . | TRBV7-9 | CASNPGTANYEQYF | TGTGCCAGCAATCCTGGGACAGCGAACTACGAGCAGTACTTC
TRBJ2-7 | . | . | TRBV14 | CASSSTVAYEQYF | TGTGCCAGCAGCTCGACAGTTGCCTACGAGCAGTACTTC
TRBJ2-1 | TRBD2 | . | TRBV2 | CASSVGGGLRNEQFF | TGTGCCAGCAGTGTAGGCGGGGGGCTTCGCAATGAGCAGTTCTTC
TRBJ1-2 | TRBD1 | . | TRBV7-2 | CASSPVGQGADYGYTF | TGTGCCAGCAGCCCCGTGGGACAGGGGGCGGACTATGGCTACACCTTC
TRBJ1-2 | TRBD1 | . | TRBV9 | CASSSSGGVYGYTF | TGTGCCAGCAGCTCTTCAGGGGGAGTCTATGGCTACACCTTC
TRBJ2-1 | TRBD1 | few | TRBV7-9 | CASSSPPGQGTYNEQFF | TGTGCCAGCAGCTCGCCACCGGGACAGGGGACCTACAATGAGCAGTTCTTC
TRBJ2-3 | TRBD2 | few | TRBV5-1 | CASSLWTSGATDTQYF | TGCGCCAGCAGCTTGTGGACTAGCGGGGCCACAGATACGCAGTATTTT
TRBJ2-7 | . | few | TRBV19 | CASSSNSGYEQYF | TGTGCCAGTAGTAGTAATTCCGGTTACGAGCAGTACTTC
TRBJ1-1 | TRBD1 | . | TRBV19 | CASARQGYTEAFF | TGTGCCAGCGCTCGACAGGGGTACACTGAAGCTTTCTTT
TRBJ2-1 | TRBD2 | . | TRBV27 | CASSPATSGNEQFF | TGTGCCAGCAGCCCCGCGACTAGCGGCAATGAGCAGTTCTTC
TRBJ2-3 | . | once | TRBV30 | CAWSVRDTQYF | TGTGCCTGGAGTGTGAGAGATACGCAGTATTTT
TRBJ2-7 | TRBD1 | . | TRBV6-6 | CASMDRGSYEQYF | TGTGCCAGCATGGACAGGGGGTCCTACGAGCAGTACTTC
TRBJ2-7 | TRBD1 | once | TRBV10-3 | CAIRGTGGNYEQYF | TGTGCCATCAGGGGGACAGGGGGGAACTACGAGCAGTACTTC
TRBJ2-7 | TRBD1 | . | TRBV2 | CASSEDRGDHEQYF | TGTGCCAGCAGTGAAGACAGGGGAGACCACGAGCAGTACTTC
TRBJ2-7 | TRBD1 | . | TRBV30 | CAWSPGGQGQNEQYF | TGTGCCTGGAGTCCGGGGGGACAGGGACAGAACGAGCAGTACTTC